This is a list of T cell receptor beta chains from one sample in a study of T cells in Graves' hyperthyroidism and ophthalmopathy. Each CDR3 protein gets one entry after TCRdb re-called the multiplex PCR reads with MiXCR. The repertoire has about 610,000 distinct CDR3 sequences, roughly 14% of them found once; the top ten carry about 3.9%. The material sequenced was blood. Source of these receptors: a woman in her thirties or forties with Graves' ophthalmopathy. The CDR3 runs from the conserved cysteine through the conserved F or W. The D gene is left open where the match is weak. A clone size is listed for some rows: how often the clone was seen (once, few, many), or a class if it is expanded.

many 16 TRBJ2-5 TRBD2 TRBV20-1 CSARLGGGRAGETQYF TGCAGTGCTAGGTTGGGCGGCGGGAGAGCTGGAGAGACCCAGTACTTC
few 17 TRBJ2-7 - TRBV29-1 CSVELSEGGGNNYEQYF TGCAGCGTTGAACTTTCCGAAGGGGGGGGGAATAACTACGAGCAGTACTTC
many 15 TRBJ2-7 TRBD1 TRBV29-1 CSATADRGHSYEQYF TGCAGCGCAACAGCGGACAGGGGGCACTCCTACGAGCAGTACTTC
many 15 TRBJ2-7 TRBD2 TRBV30 CAWKESSGPTYEQYF TGTGCCTGGAAGGAGTCTAGCGGGCCTACCTACGAGCAGTACTTC
many 15 TRBJ2-2 - TRBV12-3/TRBV12-4 CASSTAGVGAGELFF TGTGCCAGCAGTACCGCAGGGGTGGGGGCCGGGGAGCTGTTTTTT
many 14 TRBJ2-3 - TRBV12-3/TRBV12-4 CASLGAERTDTQYF TGTGCCAGCTTAGGCGCAGAGAGGACAGATACGCAGTATTTT
many 14 TRBJ2-7 - TRBV28 CASSLSTATYEQYF TGTGCCAGCAGTTTATCCACGGCAACCTACGAGCAGTACTTC
many 12 TRBJ1-2 - TRBV20-1 CSASTTDYGYTF TGCAGTGCTAGTACCACTGACTATGGCTACACCTTC
many 15 TRBJ1-2 - TRBV6-1 CASSEWAGKSYGYTF TGTGCCAGCAGTGAATGGGCAGGGAAATCCTATGGCTACACCTTC
- 12 TRBJ2-7 - TRBV6-2/TRBV6-3 CASKGPIYEQYF TGTGCCAGCAAAGGGCCAATTTACGAGCAGTACTTC
- 13 TRBJ1-5 - TRBV6-2/TRBV6-3 CASSKGRHQPQHF TGTGCCAGCAGCAAGGGGCGGCATCAGCCCCAGCATTTT
many 14 TRBJ2-1 - TRBV12-3/TRBV12-4 CASSFGRQDNEQFF TGTGCCAGCAGTTTTGGTAGACAAGACAATGAGCAGTTCTTC
- 15 TRBJ1-5 - TRBV19 CATSPSGEGGQPQHF TGTGCCACTAGCCCCTCAGGGGAGGGGGGTCAGCCCCAGCATTTT
many 12 TRBJ2-7 - TRBV20-1 CSARASGHEQYF TGCAGTGCTAGAGCAAGCGGCCACGAGCAGTACTTC
few 13 TRBJ2-7 - TRBV20-1 CSALSGGSYEQYF TGCAGTGCTCTCTCCGGGGGCTCCTACGAGCAGTACTTC
many 12 TRBJ1-2 - TRBV12-3/TRBV12-4 CASNLRVEGYTF TGTGCCAGCAACTTAAGGGTCGAGGGCTACACCTTC
many 11 TRBJ1-2 - TRBV20-1 CRAAEKDGYTF TGCAGGGCGGCAGAAAAGGATGGCTACACCTTC
- 16 TRBJ1-2 - TRBV11-1 CASSLFRQVGGYGYTF TGTGCCAGCAGCTTATTCAGACAGGTTGGAGGCTATGGCTACACCTTC
many 14 TRBJ2-5 - TRBV28 CASSPPPYQETQYF TGTGCCAGCAGTCCACCTCCGTACCAAGAGACCCAGTACTTC
few 13 TRBJ2-2 - TRBV28 CASSSLATGELFF TGTGCCAGCAGTTCTCTAGCCACCGGGGAGCTGTTTTTT
many 18 TRBJ1-1 TRBD1 TRBV28 CASSPSGGRGPYGTEAFF TGTGCCAGCAGTCCCTCCGGAGGCAGGGGGCCTTATGGCACTGAAGCTTTCTTT
- 13 TRBJ2-7 - TRBV2 CASRGAGSNEQYF TGTGCCAGCAGGGGAGCAGGGTCCAACGAGCAGTACTTC
- 12 TRBJ1-2 TRBD1 TRBV12-3/TRBV12-4 CASSDRASGYTF TGTGCCAGCAGTGACAGGGCAAGTGGCTACACCTTC
many 13 TRBJ1-5 - TRBV12-5 CASGLFRDQPQHF TGTGCTAGTGGTTTGTTCAGGGATCAGCCCCAGCATTTT
few 15 TRBJ1-5 - TRBV4-2 CASSQETLSNQPQHF TGTGCCAGCAGCCAAGAGACACTTAGCAATCAGCCCCAGCATTTT